A single sample gave rise to the 7 T cell receptor beta chains below, sequenced in a study of identical twins. TCRdb re-called the 5' RACE reads through MiXCR, storing one row per CDR3 protein. Of roughly 720,000 distinct CDR3 sequences detected, about 20% appear once; the ten largest clones hold roughly 13%. These data also formed part of another study, on T cells expressing NK-cell markers.

Sequencing was performed on PBMCs. The source is a woman under 30 in good health.

In this sample, this clonotype turned up a few times. The genes are TRBV20-1 and TRBJ2-3; 14 nucleotides match TRBD2. The CDR3 runs 16 residues. V lost 3 bases, J lost 4 bases, and 6 bases stayed unmatched. The germline CDR1 and CDR2 sequences are DFQATT and SNEGSKA (reference sequence). The CDR3 coding sequence is TGCAGTGCTAGTAGACTAGCGGGAGGGAGGGCAGATACGCAGTATTTT. This gives the protein CSASRLAGGRADTQYF.

This clonotype was seen a few times. The chain has TRBV25-1 and TRBJ1-4, with TRBD1 identical over 11 bases. The V gene end was trimmed by 3 bases and the J gene end by 3 bases; junction bases not matched to a gene: 6. CDR3 length equals 17 residues. Germline V gene data show CDR1 as MGHDK and CDR2 as SYGVNS. In DNA form, the CDR3 reads TGTGCCAGCAGTGACGGGACAGGGGGTAGGGCTAATGAAAAACTGTTTTTT. It is translated as CASSDGTGGRANEKLFF.

This clonotype was picked up a small number of times. The chain is built from TRBV20-1 and TRBJ2-1, with TRBD2 matching 9 bases. V lost 4 bases, J lost 2 bases, and 3 bases stayed unmatched. The CDR3 is 14 residues long. Germline-derived CDR1 and CDR2 are DFQATT and SNEGSKA (reference sequence). The CDR3 bases are TGCAGTGCTACAGTAGCGGGGGCCTACAATGAGCAGTTCTTC. It encodes CSATVAGAYNEQFF.

This clonotype turned up a few times. The J gene is TRBJ2-7, the V gene TRBV5-5, with TRBD2 as a possible D gene (6 bases). Trimming took 4 bases from V and 3 from J, leaving 17 bases between them. CDR1 and CDR2 (germline): SGHKS, YYEKEE (reference sequence). This CDR3 has 15 residues. The CDR3 DNA reads as TGTGCCAGCAGCCCCCCTCAGGGAGCGGGCTACGAGCAGTACTTC. It encodes CASSPPQGAGYEQYF.

V usage is TRBV15 and J usage is TRBJ1-1, with TRBD1 as a possible D gene (5 bases). Trimming left V 0 bases short and J 1 base short, with 9 bases between. The CDR3 totals 15 residues. CDR1 LNHNV and CDR2 YYDKDF come from the germline V gene (reference sequence). The CDR3 is CATSRDSRGNTEAFF. The CDR3 DNA reads TGTGCCACCAGCAGAGATTCTAGGGGGAACACTGAAGCTTTCTTT.

V and J are TRBV6-2 or TRBV6-3 and TRBJ2-1; TRBD2 matches at 9 bases. Germline CDR1 reads MNHEY; CDR2 reads SVGEGT. Trimming took 2 bases from V and 7 from J; bases not matched to a gene: 3. The CDR3 runs 14 residues. CDR3 nucleotides: TGTGCCAGCAGTTACGGGAGCGGGAGGAATGAGCAGTTCTTC. This sequence encodes CASSYGSGRNEQFF.

This clonotype was detected a few times. The chain has TRBV10-2 and TRBJ2-1, with a tentative D call TRBD2 (6 bases). Trimming removed 2 bases at V and 2 bases at J, with 13 bases between. The CDR3 spans 16 residues. Looked up from germline, CDR1 is WSHSY and CDR2 is SAAADI. The CDR3 loop reads CASSEHGTPPYNEQFF. In DNA, the CDR3 is TGCGCCAGCAGTGAGCACGGGACTCCTCCCTACAATGAGCAGTTCTTC.